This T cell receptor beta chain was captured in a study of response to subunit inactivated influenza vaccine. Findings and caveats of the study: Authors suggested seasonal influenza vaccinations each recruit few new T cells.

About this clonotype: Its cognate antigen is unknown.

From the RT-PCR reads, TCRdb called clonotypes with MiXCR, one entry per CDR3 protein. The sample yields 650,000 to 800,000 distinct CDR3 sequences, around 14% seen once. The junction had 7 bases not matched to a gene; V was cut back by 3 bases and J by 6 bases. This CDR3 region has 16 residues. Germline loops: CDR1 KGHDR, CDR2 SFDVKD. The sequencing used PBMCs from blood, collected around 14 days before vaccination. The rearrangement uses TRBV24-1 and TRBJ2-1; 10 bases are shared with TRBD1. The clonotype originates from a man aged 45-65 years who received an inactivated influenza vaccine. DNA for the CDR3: TGTGCCACCAGTGATCGCCCGGGACAGGGGATCAATGAGCAGTTCTTC. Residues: CATSDRPGQGINEQFF.